This entry lists 27 T cell receptor beta chains sequenced from one sample in a study of Ad26.COV2.S vaccination and SARS-CoV-2 variants. Profiled with immunoSEQ multiplex PCR; TCRdb holds only in-frame clones, not every one. This table has about 350,000 clones, about 86% appearing once. The treatment is: around 19 received Ad26.COV2.S at low or high dose, single or two shots; roughly five received placebo; per-sample allocation not given. Collection of samples fell on day 63 after the first vaccine or placebo injection. The material was peripheral blood, obtained in a trial of Ad26.COV2.S vaccine versus placebo. These receptors came from a person aged 18-60 years who received the Ad26.COV2.S COVID-19 vaccine or a placebo.

With regard to this clone: Other nucleotide sequences in the sample specify the same CDR3. The chain recombines TRBV7-2 with TRBJ2-1; 7 bases match TRBD2. V shed 0 bases, J shed 0 bases, and the junction held 2 bases outside the gene matches. CDR1 is SGHTA and CDR2 is FQGNSA in the germline V gene. There are 16 residues in the CDR3. CDR3: CASSLAAGSSYNEQFF. The CDR3 DNA sequence: TGTGCCAGCAGCTTAGCAGCGGGGAGCTCCTACAATGAGCAGTTCTTC.

The rearrangement uses TRBV2 and TRBJ1-1, with a possible D match to TRBD1 (5 bases). Germline CDR1 is SNHLY and CDR2 is FYNNEI. V was trimmed by 5 bases and J by 10 bases, leaving 17 bases between them. This CDR3 spans 13 amino acids. This CDR3 reads CASSPVGAEGAFF. CDR3 coding DNA: TGTGCCAGCAGTCCTGTTGGGGCCGAAGGAGCTTTCTTT.

This sequence joins TRBV24-1 and TRBJ1-2; D perhaps matches TRBD1 (6 bases). The CDR3 is made up of 14 amino acids. Germline CDR1 reads KGHDR; CDR2 reads SFDVKD. V was cut by 3 bases and J by 8 bases, with 15 bases left in between. The CDR3 loop reads CATSDGGAGRGYTF. The CDR3 DNA sequence: TGTGCCACCAGTGATGGGGGGGCAGGGAGAGGCTACACCTTC.

The chain is built from TRBV5-6 and TRBJ1-2, with a possible D match to TRBD1 (5 bases). The V gene's germline CDR1 is SGHDT and CDR2 YYEEEE. CDR3 length equals 15 residues. V lost 4 bases, J lost 4 bases, and 17 bases lay in between. For the CDR3, the DNA is TGTGCCAGCAGCCGTGCAGGGTTTATGTTCTATGGCTACACCTTC. Protein product: CASSRAGFMFYGYTF. Full variable domain (rest looked up from reference TRBV5-6 and TRBJ1-2): DAGVTQSPTHLIKTRGQQVTLRCSPKSGHDTVSWYQQALGQGPQFIFQYYEEEERQRGNFPDRFSGHQFPNYSSELNVNALLLGDSALYLCASSRAGFMFYGYTFGSGTRLTVV.

The V and J genes are TRBV3-1 (or the pseudogene TRBV3-2) and TRBJ2-5; D uncertain. From germline, CDR1 is LGHDT and CDR2 YNNKEL (reference sequence). The CDR3 runs 15 residues. Trimming shortened V by 4 bases and J by 1 base, and 13 bases separated the two germline ends. CDR3 protein: CASSLGGPRQETQYF. The DNA of the CDR3 is TGTGCCAGCAGCCTTGGTGGACCCCGCCAAGAGACCCAGTACTTC.

V gene TRBV30 combines with J gene TRBJ2-3; D perhaps matches TRBD2 (5 bases). In germline, CDR1 is GTSNPN, CDR2 SVGIG (reference sequence). CDR3 length: 15 residues. The V end was cut by 3 bases, the J end by 0 bases, with 13 bases between. Here the CDR3 reads CAWRYKRASTDTQYF. The DNA for the CDR3 is TGTGCCTGGAGATATAAGAGGGCTAGCACAGATACGCAGTATTTT.

The genes are TRBV4-1 and TRBJ2-7; TRBD1 agrees at 8 bases. This CDR3 spans 16 amino acids. V lost 4 bases, J lost 2 bases, and 10 bases stayed unmatched. CDR1 and CDR2 from the germline V gene are MGHRA and YSYEKL. The CDR3 region has the DNA TGCGCCAGCAGCCCCAGATTGGACAGGGAAGCCTACGAGCAGTACTTC. This gives the protein CASSPRLDREAYEQYF.

This chain joins TRBV7-9 and TRBJ1-1; D not resolved. Germline CDR1 and CDR2: SEHNR and FQNEAQ (reference sequence). V lost 1 base and J 0 bases, leaving 3 bases between the germline ends. The length of the CDR3 is 13 residues. The CDR3 DNA reads TGTGCCAGCAGCTTAGTCTTGAACACTGAAGCTTTCTTT. Its translation is CASSLVLNTEAFF.

This chain links TRBV21-1 with TRBJ1-1; the table assigns TRBD1, which was not confirmed against the DNA. TRBV21-1 is reported as a pseudogene. This CDR3 is 15 amino acids long. CDR3 DNA sequence: TGTGCCAGCAGCAAAGCTTCACACCCGAACACTGAAGCTTTCTTT. As protein: CASSKASHPNTEAFF.

The rearrangement uses TRBV28 and TRBJ2-3, with TRBD2 matching over 8 bases. CDR1 is MDHEN, CDR2 SYDVKM, per germline. The CDR3 contains 15 residues. The V and J ends lost 6 bases and 5 bases, in that order; junction bases with no gene match: 10. The CDR3 reads CASSPRGGPGDTQYF. Here the CDR3 DNA reads TGTGCCAGCAGCCCCCGGGGGGGCCCTGGAGATACGCAGTATTTT.

This chain uses TRBV5-4 with TRBJ2-1, with TRBD1 as a possible D gene (6 bases). V lost 5 bases to trimming and J lost 7 bases, with 19 bases between them. Germline CDR1 is SGHNT and CDR2 is YYREEE (reference sequence). The CDR3 is made up of 15 amino acids. CDR3 protein: CASRILGGLRNEQFF. The CDR3 DNA sequence: TGTGCCAGCAGGATTTTAGGGGGATTAAGGAATGAGCAGTTCTTC.

J is TRBJ1-6 and V is TRBV11-2; D is unclear. The CDR3 is made up of 15 amino acids. Germline values: CDR1 SGHAT, CDR2 FQNNGV. The V end lost 4 bases, the J end lost 5 bases, and 12 bases lay between the germline ends. In DNA form, the CDR3 reads TGTGCCAGCAGCTACTCTGCAAAAAATAATTCACCCCTCCACTTT. Its protein product is CASSYSAKNNSPLHF. Combining the CDR3 with reference TRBV11-2 and TRBJ1-6 gives the whole variable domain EAGVAQSPRYKIIEKRQSVAFWCNPISGHATLYWYQQILGQGPKLLIQFQNNGVVDDSQLPKDRFSAERLKGVDSTLKIQPAKLEDSAVYLCASSYSAKNNSPLHFGNGTRLTVT.

Ten or more counts support this clone. The J gene is TRBJ2-3, the V gene TRBV9, with TRBD2 identical over 10 bases. The V and J ends lost 4 bases and 6 bases, in that order; junction bases with no gene match: 11. Germline CDR1 reads SGDLS; CDR2 reads YYNGEE. The CDR3 extends over 16 amino acids. Written as DNA, the CDR3 is TGTGCCAGCAGCCGGTTCGTAGCGGGAGGTTCGGATACGCAGTATTTT. It translates to CASSRFVAGGSDTQYF.

V usage is TRBV7-9 and J usage is TRBJ1-5; D unresolved. The V and J ends lost 3 bases and 3 bases respectively, with 15 bases between them. Germline V gene lookup returns CDR1 SEHNR and CDR2 FQNEAQ (reference sequence). The CDR3 is 16 amino acids. CDR3 protein: CASSFVGRGLNQPQHF. CDR3 coding DNA: TGTGCCAGCAGCTTTGTGGGCAGAGGACTCAATCAGCCCCAGCATTTT.

The chain joins TRBV11-2 to TRBJ2-2; possible D gene TRBD1, 5 bases. V was clipped by 5 bases and J by 5 bases, with 18 bases between them. Germline assignment: CDR1 SGHAT and CDR2 FQNNGV. The CDR3 contains 16 residues. For the CDR3, the DNA is TGTGCCAGCAGCCTATACCCTCAGGGTAGGACCGGGGAGCTGTTTTTT. It yields the protein CASSLYPQGRTGELFF.

This clone was found once. This CDR3 is CASSTQGDQPQHF. The CDR3 nucleotides read TGTGCCAGCAGTACCCAGGGGGATCAGCCCCAGCATTTT. The V and J genes are TRBV6-2 or TRBV6-3 and TRBJ1-5, with 7 bases matching TRBD1. Trimming took 5 bases from V and 5 from J; bases not matched to a gene: 3. The CDR3 has 13 amino acids. CDR1 and CDR2 from the germline V gene are MNHEY and SVGEGT.

This clone was observed a few times. Written as DNA, the CDR3 is TGTGCCAGCAGCCTCCTTGGGGGGACTAGCACAGATACGCAGTATTTT. Amino acids: CASSLLGGTSTDTQYF. The chain is built from TRBV3-1 (or the pseudogene TRBV3-2) and TRBJ2-3; D is perhaps TRBD2 (6 bases). CDR3 size: 16 residues. The V gene's germline CDR1 is LGHDT and CDR2 YNNKEL (reference sequence). V lost 4 bases and J lost 0, with 14 bases in between.

The chain joins TRBV7-8 to TRBJ1-1; D gene ambiguous. Trimming stripped 3 bases from V and 7 bases from J, with 9 bases between. This CDR3 comprises 12 residues. Germline assignment: CDR1 SGHVS and CDR2 FQNEAQ. The CDR3 nucleotides read TGTGCCAGCAGCTTGCTCGTGGGTGAAGCTTTCTTT. This codes for CASSLLVGEAFF.

The rearrangement joins TRBV7-2 to TRBJ2-3; D remains unclear. The CDR3 is 15 residues long. Germline V lookup: CDR1 SGHTA, CDR2 FQGNSA. The V end lost 5 bases, the J end lost 0 bases, and 12 bases lay between the germline ends. CDR3 protein: CASSPRPASTDTQYF. CDR3 DNA: TGTGCCAGCAGCCCCCGTCCAGCTAGCACAGATACGCAGTATTTT. The full variable domain, in which reference TRBV7-2 and TRBJ2-3 provide the parts outside the CDR3, is GAGVSQSPSNKVTEKGKDVELRCDPISGHTALYWYRQSLGQGLEFLIYFQGNSAPDKSGLPSDRFSAERTGGSVSTLTIQRTQQEDSAVYLCASSPRPASTDTQYFGPGTRLTVL.

The J gene is TRBJ2-2, the V gene TRBV18; 8 bases map to TRBD2. This CDR3 region has 15 residues. Germline V lookup: CDR1 KGHSH, CDR2 LQKENI. V lost 5 bases to trimming and J lost 2 bases; unmatched junction nucleotides: 4. CDR3 sequence reads: CASSVLAGNTGELFF. The DNA of the CDR3 is TGTGCCAGCTCAGTCCTAGCGGGTAACACCGGGGAGCTGTTTTTT.

This rearrangement joins TRBV6-1 to TRBJ2-3, with TRBD2 as a possible D gene (5 bases). The CDR3 consists of 15 residues. Germline assignment: CDR1 MNHNS and CDR2 SASEGT. Trimming removed 2 bases from V and 2 bases from J, with 11 bases in between. The CDR3 region has the DNA TGTGCCAGCAGTGAAAGCATAGCGTTCACAGATACGCAGTATTTT. This codes for CASSESIAFTDTQYF.

The chain carries TRBV7-2 and TRBJ1-5; 8 bases line up with TRBD1. Germline CDR1 is SGHTA and CDR2 is FQGNSA. This CDR3 comprises 14 residues. With V trimmed by 6 bases and J by 5 bases, 6 bases remained unmatched. The CDR3, as DNA: TGTGCCAGCAGTCAATCAGGGGGCGATCAGCCCCAGCATTTT. Translating gives CASSQSGGDQPQHF.

The chain uses TRBV6-6 and TRBJ1-5, with a tentative D call TRBD1 (5 bases). The CDR3 has 14 residues. V was clipped by 2 bases and J by 4 bases, with 9 bases between them. The germline gives CDR1 MNHNY, CDR2 SVGAGI (reference sequence). CDR3 DNA: TGTGCCAGCAGTTACCGGGGGTTGAATCAGCCCCAGCATTTT. Translation gives CASSYRGLNQPQHF.

The table lists this clone with a few counts. The identical CDR3 is also encoded by other nucleotide sequences in the sample. J is TRBJ1-1 and V is TRBV7-2, with D unresolved. V lost 5 bases and J lost 1, with 11 bases in between. CDR1 SGHTA and CDR2 FQGNSA come from the germline V gene. This CDR3 has 14 residues. CDR3 DNA: TGTGCCAGCAGCCCCGGTCCTGCGAACACTGAAGCTTTCTTT. It translates to CASSPGPANTEAFF. Supplemented by reference TRBV7-2 and TRBJ1-1, the full variable domain reads GAGVSQSPSNKVTEKGKDVELRCDPISGHTALYWYRQSLGQGLEFLIYFQGNSAPDKSGLPSDRFSAERTGGSVSTLTIQRTQQEDSAVYLCASSPGPANTEAFFGQGTRLTVV.

Concerning this clone: Within the sample, other DNA sequences also encode this same CDR3. The CDR3 DNA reads as TGTGCCAGCAGTAGCGGTCAGGGGACTGAAGCTTTCTTT. Translated, it gives CASSSGQGTEAFF. The rearrangement links TRBV28 to TRBJ1-1; D perhaps matches TRBD1 (6 bases). Trimming removed 5 bases from V and 5 bases from J, with 12 bases in between. Germline CDR1 and CDR2: MDHEN and SYDVKM. This CDR3 spans 13 amino acids.

The chain joins TRBV4-3 to TRBJ2-2, with D possibly being TRBD1 (6 bases). Trimming removed 0 bases from V and 8 bases from J, with 16 bases in between. The CDR3 has 16 amino acids. Germline values: CDR1 LGHNA, CDR2 YSLEER. The DNA of the CDR3 is TGCGCCAGCAGCCAAGATCGGCAGGGGTACTTAGGGGAGCTGTTTTTT. The encoded protein is CASSQDRQGYLGELFF.

The J gene is TRBJ2-7, the V gene TRBV28; D possibly corresponds to TRBD2 (5 bases). This CDR3 has 14 residues. Trimming left V 0 bases short and J 5 bases short, with 11 bases between. CDR1 and CDR2 from the germline V gene are MDHEN and SYDVKM. The CDR3 loop reads CASSLWGVGNEQYF. The DNA of the CDR3 is TGTGCCAGCAGTTTATGGGGAGTAGGCAACGAGCAGTACTTC.